This T cell receptor (beta chain) comes out of a study of STAT5B mutations in CD4+ large granular lymphocyte leukemia. Study-level points and caveats: About 25% of private leukemic clonotypes occurred rarely in other patients' non-leukemic repertoires. Compared with healthy controls (2/35), patient top clones favored TRBV06 (8/27). Patient CD4-sorted repertoires stayed more clonal than healthy ones after leukemic-clone removal.

Study processing details: Productive clonotypes were detectable down to 2.59 x 10-5 frequency. Only in-frame clones appear in the TCRdb table, and some are missing; sequencing was by immunoSEQ multiplex PCR. V and J calls and clone size follow that table, whereas D and trimming were derived from the DNA. This repertoire shows fewer than 40,000 clones, about 71% found once; its top ten account for roughly 0.47%. Of note for this clone: Its matching antigen is unknown.

The germline V gene encodes CDR1 KGHSH and CDR2 LQKENI. Trimming stripped 2 bases from V and 12 bases from J, with 23 bases between. CDR3 size: 16 residues. The rearrangement uses TRBV18 and TRBJ2-1; D may match TRBD1 or TRBD2 (6 bases each). This clonotype was sampled from a human donor in good health. The specimen sequenced was CD4+ T cells from blood buffy coats. CDR3 region: CASSPRGANDVIGQFF. CDR3 DNA: TGTGCCAGCTCACCAAGGGGGGCGAATGACGTGATCGGGCAGTTCTTC.